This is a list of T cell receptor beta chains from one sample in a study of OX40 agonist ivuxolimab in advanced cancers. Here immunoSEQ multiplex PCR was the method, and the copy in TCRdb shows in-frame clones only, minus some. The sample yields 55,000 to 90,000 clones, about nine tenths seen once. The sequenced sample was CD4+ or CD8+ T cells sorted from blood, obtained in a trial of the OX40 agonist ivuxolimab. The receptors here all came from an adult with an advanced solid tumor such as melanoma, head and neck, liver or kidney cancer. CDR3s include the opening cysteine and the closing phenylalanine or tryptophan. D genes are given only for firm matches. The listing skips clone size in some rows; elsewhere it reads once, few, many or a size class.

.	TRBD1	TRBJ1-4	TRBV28	CASSWPGGDEKLFF	TGTGCCAGCAGCTGGCCAGGGGGGGATGAAAAACTGTTTTTT
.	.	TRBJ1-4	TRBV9	CASSVHATNEKLFF	TGTGCCAGCAGCGTACACGCAACTAATGAAAAACTGTTTTTT
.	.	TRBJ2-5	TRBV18	CASSSAQRETQYF	TGTGCCAGCTCCTCCGCGCAACGGGAGACCCAGTACTTC
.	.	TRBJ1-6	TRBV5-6	CASSNGAESPLHF	TGTGCCAGCAGCAATGGAGCGGAGTCACCCCTCCACTTT
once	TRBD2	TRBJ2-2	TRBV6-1	CASSSLAGGAGELFF	TGTGCCAGCAGCTCCCTAGCGGGGGGCGCCGGGGAGCTGTTTTTT
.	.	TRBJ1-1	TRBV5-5	CASSLRYSGLNTEAFF	TGTGCCAGCAGCTTACGATACAGTGGTTTGAACACTGAAGCTTTCTTT
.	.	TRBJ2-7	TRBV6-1	CASSQGGYEQNF	TGTGCCAGCAGCCAAGGCGGCTACGAGCAGAACTTC
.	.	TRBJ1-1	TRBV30	CAWEGLANTEAFF	TGTGCCTGGGAGGGACTTGCGAACACTGAAGCTTTCTTT
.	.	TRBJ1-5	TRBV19	CASSPTGRPFGEPQHF	TGTGCCAGTAGTCCTACGGGACGGCCATTTGGGGAGCCCCAGCATTTT
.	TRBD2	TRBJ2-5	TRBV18	CASSPPGRETQYF	TGTGCCAGCTCACCCCCCGGGAGGGAGACCCAGTACTTC
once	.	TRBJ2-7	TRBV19	CASSIRDLEDEQYF	TGTGCCAGTAGTATTAGGGACCTTGAGGACGAGCAGTACTTC
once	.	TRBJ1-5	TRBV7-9	CASSLATGGQPQHF	TGTGCCAGCAGCTTAGCGACAGGTGGTCAGCCCCAGCATTTT
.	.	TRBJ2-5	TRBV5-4	CASSFREETQYF	TGTGCCAGCAGCTTTCGGGAAGAGACCCAGTACTTC
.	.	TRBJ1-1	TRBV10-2	CASRSGPGNTEAFF	TGCGCCAGCAGGTCGGGACCGGGGAACACTGAAGCTTTCTTT
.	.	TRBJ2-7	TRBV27	CASSLQDTYEQYF	TGTGCCAGCAGTTTACAGGACACCTACGAGCAGTACTTC
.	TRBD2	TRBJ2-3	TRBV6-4	CASSALSGGHGDTQYF	TGTGCCAGCAGTGCCCTTAGCGGGGGCCACGGAGATACGCAGTATTTT
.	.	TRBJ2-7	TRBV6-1	CASSETPGLVGEQYF	TGTGCCAGCAGTGAAACCCCGGGTTTGGTCGGAGAGCAGTACTTC
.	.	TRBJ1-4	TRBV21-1	CASSKGNRAIGTNEKLFF	TGTGCCAGCAGCAAAGGGAACCGAGCTATTGGAACTAATGAAAAACTGTTTTTT
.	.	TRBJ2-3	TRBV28	CASAVVSTDTQYF	TGTGCCAGCGCAGTGGTTAGTACAGATACGCAGTATTTT
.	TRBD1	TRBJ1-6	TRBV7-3	CASSLGPLPGQKANSPLHF	TGTGCCAGCAGCTTAGGGCCCCTCCCGGGACAGAAAGCAAATTCACCCCTCCACTTT
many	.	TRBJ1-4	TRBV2	CASSRVANEKLFF	TGTGCCAGCTCCAGGGTGGCTAATGAAAAACTGTTTTTT
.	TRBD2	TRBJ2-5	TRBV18	CASSPPSSGGAETQYF	TGTGCCAGCTCACCACCGTCTAGCGGGGGAGCAGAGACCCAGTACTTC
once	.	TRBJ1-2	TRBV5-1	CASRNNTSGGYTF	TGCGCCAGCAGAAATAACACGTCGGGTGGCTACACCTTC
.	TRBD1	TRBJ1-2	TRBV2	CASSHDRGGSYTF	TGTGCCAGCAGTCACGACAGGGGGGGAAGCTACACCTTC
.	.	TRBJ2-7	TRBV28	CASSLIVWGSGNEQYF	TGTGCCAGCAGTTTAATCGTCTGGGGGTCAGGGAACGAGCAGTACTTC
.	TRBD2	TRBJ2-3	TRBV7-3	CASGAGGPGTQYF	TGTGCCAGCGGAGCGGGGGGGCCGGGTACGCAGTATTTT
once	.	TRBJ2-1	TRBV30	CAWSVLVEQFF	TGTGCCTGGAGTGTGCTGGTTGAGCAGTTCTTC
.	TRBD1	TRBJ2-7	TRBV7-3	CASSPQGARNEQYF	TGTGCCAGCAGCCCCCAGGGGGCGCGAAACGAGCAGTACTTC